This T cell receptor (beta chain) was documented in a study of technical replicates of blood from a few donors. V lost 1 base, J lost 1 base, and 4 bases lay in between. The CDR3 consists of 14 residues. The V gene's germline CDR1 is SGHTA and CDR2 FQGTGA. Libraries were prepared by immunoSEQ multiplex PCR; TCRdb keeps only in-frame clonotypes and omits some of them. The sample records 80,000 to 95,000 clones, approximately 96% being singletons. The chain joins TRBV7-3 to TRBJ2-2; D is unresolved. The clonotype was recovered from a human donor in good health. The sample consisted of T cells isolated from PBMCs. The CDR3 sequence: CASSLNGNTGELFF. Written as DNA, the CDR3 is TGTGCCAGCAGCTTAAACGGGAACACCGGGGAGCTGTTTTTT.